The next 12 T cell receptor beta chains were all read from a single sample in a study of blood T cell repertoires in COVID-19. Repertoires were generated with immunoSEQ multiplex PCR, while TCRdb's copy carries only in-frame clones and drops some. This sample yields about 120,000 clones, of which roughly 85% are seen a single time; approximately 11% belongs to the top ten. The sample taken for sequencing was peripheral blood. All receptors derive from a man aged 80 or over with acute or convalescent COVID-19.

CDR3 coding DNA: TGTGCCAGTACCTCCGGGTTGGCTGGCGAACAGACCCAGTACTTC. This gives the protein CASTSGLAGEQTQYF. The V gene is TRBV19, the J gene TRBJ2-5; no reliable D call. The CDR3 is 15 amino acids. The germline V gene encodes CDR1 LNHDA and CDR2 SQIVND (reference sequence). V was cut by 7 bases and J by 6 bases, with 21 bases left in between.

This chain connects TRBV15 to TRBJ2-7; 7 nucleotides match TRBD1. This CDR3 spans 15 amino acids. Germline CDR1 is LNHNV and CDR2 is YYDKDF (reference sequence). With V trimmed by 4 bases and J by 0 bases, 6 bases remained unmatched. The CDR3 region has the DNA TGTGCCACCAGCACCGGGACAGAATCCTCCTACGAGCAGTACTTC. This encodes CATSTGTESSYEQYF.

The rearrangement links TRBV24-1 to TRBJ2-2, with TRBD2 identical over 9 bases. The trim removed 9 bases at V and 5 bases at J, leaving 6 bases unmatched. CDR3 length: 14 residues. The V gene's germline CDR1 is KGHDR and CDR2 SFDVKD. The CDR3 reads CATRGRASTGELFF. In DNA form, the CDR3 reads TGTGCCACCCGCGGGAGGGCCTCGACCGGGGAGCTGTTTTTT.

The rearrangement uses TRBV10-3 and TRBJ1-2; 7 bases are a match to TRBD1. The CDR3 spans 14 residues. Germline V gives CDR1 ENHRY, CDR2 SYGVKD. J was trimmed by 3 bases and V by 8 bases; bases with no gene match: 9. The CDR3 DNA follows: TGTGCCATCTCTCCGGGACAGCAGTACTATGGCTACACCTTC. It encodes CAISPGQQYYGYTF.

The chain combines TRBV29-1 with TRBJ2-1; weak D call: TRBD1 (6 bases). There are 12 residues in the CDR3. Germline loops: CDR1 SQVTM, CDR2 ANQGSEA. V shed 7 bases and J shed 7 bases, with 14 bases lying between them. The CDR3 coding sequence is TGCAGCGGGGACACCACACGGAATGAGCAGTTCTTC. Translated, it gives CSGDTTRNEQFF.

CDR3 sequence: CASNPGAWETQYF. In nucleotides, the CDR3 is TGTGCCAGCAACCCTGGTGCGTGGGAGACCCAGTACTTC. V gene TRBV6-2 or TRBV6-3 combines with J gene TRBJ2-5; D not resolved. Trimming stripped 7 bases from V and 5 bases from J, with 14 bases between. The CDR3 length is 13 residues. The germline V gene encodes CDR1 MNHEY and CDR2 SVGEGT.

This clone has just one count. V and J are TRBV20-1 and TRBJ2-1; 7 bases map to TRBD1. V trimming: 3 bases; J trimming: 0 bases; junction bases outside the gene matches: 8. Germline assignment: CDR1 DFQATT and CDR2 SNEGSKA (reference sequence). The CDR3 consists of 16 residues. This CDR3 is CSASGFRDSSYNEQFF. The CDR3 DNA reads as TGCAGTGCTAGTGGATTCCGGGACAGCTCCTACAATGAGCAGTTCTTC.

The chain recombines TRBV10-3 with TRBJ1-1; TRBD1 agrees at 7 bases. The CDR3 sequence is 13 residues long. Trimming removed 6 bases from V and 6 bases from J; junction bases left unmatched: 7. Germline V gives CDR1 ENHRY, CDR2 SYGVKD. In DNA form, the CDR3 reads TGTGCCATCAGCAACAGGGGTTTGGCTGAAGCTTTCTTT. It is translated as CAISNRGLAEAFF.

The chain uses TRBV11-1 and TRBJ2-7; 7 positions match TRBD1. The CDR3 is 13 residues long. J was trimmed by 5 bases and V by 7 bases; bases with no gene match: 8. Per germline, CDR1 SGHAT and CDR2 FQDESV (reference sequence). This chain's CDR3 is CASNRQGADEQYF. Written as DNA, the CDR3 is TGTGCCAGCAACCGACAGGGCGCCGACGAGCAGTACTTC.

The chain has TRBV7-9 and TRBJ1-3; D possibly corresponds to TRBD1 (6 bases). V was shortened by 5 bases and J by 0 bases, with 14 bases between the two germline ends. CDR3 length: 16 residues. The germline V gene encodes CDR1 SEHNR and CDR2 FQNEAQ (reference sequence). CDR3 sequence reads: CASSKLGTYSGNTIYF. CDR3 DNA: TGTGCCAGCAGCAAATTGGGGACATACTCTGGAAACACCATATATTTT.

CDR3 protein: CATSRVGNEQYF. CDR3 in DNA: TGTGCCACCAGCAGAGTCGGGAACGAGCAGTACTTC. The rearrangement uses TRBV15 and TRBJ2-7; a weak D match, TRBD2 (5 bases). In germline, CDR1 is LNHNV, CDR2 YYDKDF (reference sequence). V was shortened by 1 base and J by 5 bases, with 6 bases between the two germline ends. The length of the CDR3 is 12 residues.

The chain uses TRBV6-5 and TRBJ2-2, with TRBD2 as a possible D gene (5 bases). Germline CDR1 is MNHEY and CDR2 is SVGAGI. The CDR3 has 12 amino acids. V was cut by 6 bases and J by 6 bases, with 8 bases left in between. CDR3 coding DNA: TGTGCCAGCAGAGGAGGTCCCGGGGAGCTGTTTTTT. This sequence encodes CASRGGPGELFF.